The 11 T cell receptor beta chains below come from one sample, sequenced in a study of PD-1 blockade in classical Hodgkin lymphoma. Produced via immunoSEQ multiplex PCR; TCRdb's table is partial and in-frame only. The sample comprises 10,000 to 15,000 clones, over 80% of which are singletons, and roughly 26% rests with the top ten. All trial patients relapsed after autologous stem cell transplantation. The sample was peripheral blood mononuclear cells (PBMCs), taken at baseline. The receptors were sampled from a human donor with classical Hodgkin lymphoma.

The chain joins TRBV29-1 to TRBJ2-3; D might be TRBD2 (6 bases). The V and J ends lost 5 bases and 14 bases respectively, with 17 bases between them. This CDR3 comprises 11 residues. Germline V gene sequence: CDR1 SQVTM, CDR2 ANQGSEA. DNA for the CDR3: TGCAGCGTTTTCACCGGGACTTTCGGGTATTTT. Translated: CSVFTGTFGYF.

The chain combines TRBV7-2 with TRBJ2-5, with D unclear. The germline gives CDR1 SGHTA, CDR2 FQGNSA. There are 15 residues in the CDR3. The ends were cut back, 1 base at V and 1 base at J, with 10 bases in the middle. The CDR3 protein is CASSLVYRPQETQYF. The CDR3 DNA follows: TGTGCCAGCAGCTTAGTATACAGACCCCAAGAGACCCAGTACTTC.

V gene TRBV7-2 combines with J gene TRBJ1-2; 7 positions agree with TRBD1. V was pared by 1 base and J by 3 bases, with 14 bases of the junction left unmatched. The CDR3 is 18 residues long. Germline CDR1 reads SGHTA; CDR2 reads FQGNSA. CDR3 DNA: TGTGCCAGCAGCTTAGGATGGGGCAGGGGGTACATCGACTATGGCTACACCTTC. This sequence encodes CASSLGWGRGYIDYGYTF.

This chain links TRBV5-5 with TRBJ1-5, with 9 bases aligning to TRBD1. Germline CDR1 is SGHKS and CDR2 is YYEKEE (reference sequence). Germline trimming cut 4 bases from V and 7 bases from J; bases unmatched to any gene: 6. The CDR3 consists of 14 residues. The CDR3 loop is CASSGTGKGQPQHF. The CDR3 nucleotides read TGTGCCAGCAGCGGGACAGGGAAGGGCCAGCCCCAGCATTTT. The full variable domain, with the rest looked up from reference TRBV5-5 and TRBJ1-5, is DAGVTQSPTHLIKTRGQQVTLRCSPISGHKSVSWYQQVLGQGPQFIFQYYEKEERGRGNFPDRFSARQFPNYSSELNVNALLLGDSALYLCASSGTGKGQPQHFGDGTRLSIL.

CDR3 in amino acids: CASSFSREVAQYF. The CDR3 DNA is TGTGCCAGCAGCTTCAGCAGGGAGGTGGCCCAGTACTTC. V usage is TRBV11-3 and J usage is TRBJ2-5; D might be TRBD2 (6 bases). This CDR3 is 13 amino acids long. The V end was cut by 3 bases, the J end by 9 bases, with 14 bases between. Germline CDR1 reads SGHNT; CDR2 reads YENEEA.

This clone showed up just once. CDR3 amino acids: CASSLGRFYEQYF. CDR3 bases: TGTGCCAGCAGCTTGGGCCGGTTCTACGAGCAGTACTTC. This sequence joins TRBV5-6 and TRBJ2-7; unclear D gene. The CDR3 runs 13 residues. Germline CDR1 is SGHDT and CDR2 is YYEEEE. Trimming took off 0 bases at V and 3 bases at J, with 7 bases between the two ends.

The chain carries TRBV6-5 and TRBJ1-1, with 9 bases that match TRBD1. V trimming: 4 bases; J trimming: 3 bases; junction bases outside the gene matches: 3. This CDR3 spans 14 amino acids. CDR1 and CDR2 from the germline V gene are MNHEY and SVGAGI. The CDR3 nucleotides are TGTGCCAGCAGTTCCGGACAGGGGCACACTGAAGCTTTCTTT. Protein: CASSSGQGHTEAFF.

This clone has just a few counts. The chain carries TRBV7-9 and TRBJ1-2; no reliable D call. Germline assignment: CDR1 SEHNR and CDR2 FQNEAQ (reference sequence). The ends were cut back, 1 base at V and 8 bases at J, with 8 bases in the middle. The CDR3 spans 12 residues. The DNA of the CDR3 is TGTGCCAGCAGCTTAGGCTTTGGCGGCTACACCTTC. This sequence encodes CASSLGFGGYTF.

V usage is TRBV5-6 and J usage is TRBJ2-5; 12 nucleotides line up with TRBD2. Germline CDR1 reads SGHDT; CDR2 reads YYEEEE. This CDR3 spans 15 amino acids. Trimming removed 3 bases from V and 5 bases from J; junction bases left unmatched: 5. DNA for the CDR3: TGTGCCAGCAGCTCCAAGACTAGCGGGGGTGAGACCCAGTACTTC. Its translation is CASSSKTSGGETQYF.

The CDR3 nucleotides are TGCAGCGTTGAACCGACAGGGGGCCTGGTCGCTTTCTTT. It specifies CSVEPTGGLVAFF. V gene TRBV29-1 combines with J gene TRBJ1-1; 10 bases agree with TRBD1. V shed 2 bases, J shed 11 bases, and the junction held 8 bases outside the gene matches. This CDR3 has 13 amino acids. Germline V lookup: CDR1 SQVTM, CDR2 ANQGSEA.

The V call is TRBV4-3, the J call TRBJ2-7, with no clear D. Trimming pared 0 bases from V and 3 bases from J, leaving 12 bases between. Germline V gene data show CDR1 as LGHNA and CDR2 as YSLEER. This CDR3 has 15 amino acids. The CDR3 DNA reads TGCGCCAGCAGCCAAGATAGAGAGCTCCGCTACGAGCAGTACTTC. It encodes CASSQDRELRYEQYF.